The rows below give T cell receptor beta chains drawn from one sample of a study of blood T cell repertoires in COVID-19. Libraries were prepared by immunoSEQ multiplex PCR; TCRdb keeps only in-frame clonotypes and omits some of them. This table holds more than 400,000 clones, approximately 83% found once. Material: peripheral blood. The receptors shown here come from a human donor in a cohort sampled during active COVID-19. The CDR3 runs from the conserved cysteine through the conserved F or W. A D gene is named only where the DNA matches it firmly. Clone size is not always given. Where it is, it says once, few, many or a class for expanded clones.

V gene	clone size	J gene	D gene	CDR3 DNA	CDR3 protein
TRBV27	-	TRBJ1-2	TRBD1	TGTGCCAGCAGTGAGACAGGGAGTATTGGCTACACCTTC	CASSETGSIGYTF
TRBV28	-	TRBJ2-1	TRBD2	TGTGCCAGCAGTCTCGGGACTAGCGGGCTCAATGAGCAGTTCTTC	CASSLGTSGLNEQFF
TRBV4-2	-	TRBJ2-1	TRBD1	TGTGCCAGCAGCCAAGCCAGCGCGAGAGAGAGAGGGGGCCAGTTCTTC	CASSQASARERGGQFF
TRBV7-9	-	TRBJ1-1	TRBD1	TGTGCCAGCAGCTACTTCCGGGACAGGGTAGGCACTGAAGCTTTCTTT	CASSYFRDRVGTEAFF
TRBV27	once	TRBJ2-7	-	TGTGCCAGCAGTTTATCGACGGGACACAATTACGAGCAGTACTTC	CASSLSTGHNYEQYF
TRBV7-2	-	TRBJ2-5	TRBD2	TGTGCCAGCAAAAAGGCGGGCGGGAGCCAAGAGACCCAGTACTTC	CASKKAGGSQETQYF
TRBV6-1	-	TRBJ1-3	-	TGTGCCAGCAGTGACCAACAGGGTATGGGAAACACCATATATTTT	CASSDQQGMGNTIYF
TRBV7-8	once	TRBJ2-3	-	TGTGCCAGCAGCTTAGTCCCAGCGACTGACGTAAGCACAGATACGCAGTATTTT	CASSLVPATDVSTDTQYF
TRBV5-6	-	TRBJ1-5	-	TGTGCCAGCAGCTTCTTCTTGGGCGGGGGAATGCAGCCCCAGCATTTT	CASSFFLGGGMQPQHF
TRBV20-1	-	TRBJ2-7	-	TGCAGTGCTAGTAGGCTGACAGGCTCAGACTACGAGCAGTACTTC	CSASRLTGSDYEQYF
TRBV5-1	once	TRBJ2-7	-	TGCGCCAGCAGCTCTACCTGGGTCGGGGGCTCCTACGAGCAGTACTTC	CASSSTWVGGSYEQYF
TRBV4-3	-	TRBJ2-3	TRBD2	TGCGCCAGCAGCCCGCGGGAGGGCTACTGGGCTACGCAGTATTTT	CASSPREGYWATQYF
TRBV19	-	TRBJ1-2	TRBD1	TGTGCCACGAAGGTAACGGGACAGATTAACTATGGCTACACCTTC	CATKVTGQINYGYTF
TRBV7-8	-	TRBJ1-1	TRBD1	TGTGCCAGCAAAAAAGCCGGGACAGGGTGGGACACTGAAGCTTTCTTT	CASKKAGTGWDTEAFF
TRBV6-2/TRBV6-3	-	TRBJ1-4	-	TGTGCCAGCAGTTCGTGGGGCGGACAACCTGAAAAACTGTTTTTT	CASSSWGGQPEKLFF
TRBV2	-	TRBJ1-1	TRBD1	TGTGCCAGCAGTGGACCCAGGGGGCAAAACACTGAAGCTTTCTTT	CASSGPRGQNTEAFF
TRBV6-4	few	TRBJ2-2	TRBD1	TGTGCCAGCAGCCCCGGGACAGATACCGGGGAGCTGTTTTTT	CASSPGTDTGELFF
TRBV30	-	TRBJ1-2	-	TGTGCCTGGAGTGTACGGGGGGCGGACTATGGCTACACCTTC	CAWSVRGADYGYTF
TRBV2	once	TRBJ2-3	TRBD2	TGTGCCAGCAGTCCGGGACTAGCGGGAGCAGATACGCAGTATTTT	CASSPGLAGADTQYF
TRBV27	-	TRBJ2-1	TRBD1	TGTGCCAGCAGGGTACCGGGACAGGGGTCGAATGAGCAGTTCTTC	CASRVPGQGSNEQFF
TRBV19	-	TRBJ1-2	-	TGTGCCAGTAGTATAATAAGGACGGGAGAAAGCTACACCTTC	CASSIIRTGESYTF
TRBV6-4	few	TRBJ1-6	-	TGTGCCAGCAGGGGCCAGGGCAAAAATTCACCCCTCCACTTT	CASRGQGKNSPLHF
TRBV2	-	TRBJ1-2	TRBD1	TGTGCCAGCAGCTGGGGACAGGGCGACTATGGCTACACCTTC	CASSWGQGDYGYTF
TRBV12-3/TRBV12-4	-	TRBJ1-2	-	TGTGCCAGCAGTTTACAGGTGGGGCATGGCTACACCTTC	CASSLQVGHGYTF
TRBV29-1	-	TRBJ2-1	TRBD2	TGCAGCGCAACTATCATGGGACTAGCGGGAGCCCTAAAAGTCCCTGAGCAGTTCTTC	CSATIMGLAGALKVPEQFF
TRBV7-2	once	TRBJ1-1	-	TGTGCCAGCAGCTTAGTCGTGGCGGGAAACACTGAAGCTTTCTTT	CASSLVVAGNTEAFF
TRBV7-2	-	TRBJ2-1	TRBD2	TGTGCCAGCAGCTTAGACCCGGCTAGCGGGAGGGTTGGTGAGCAGTTCTTC	CASSLDPASGRVGEQFF
TRBV6-6	-	TRBJ1-4	TRBD1	TGTGCCAGCAGTTACTCAAGGGGGCAAGAAAAACTGTTTTTT	CASSYSRGQEKLFF
TRBV6-4	-	TRBJ1-1	-	TGTGCCAGCAGCTTCCTTGGGGGCCCCCGCGGCACTGAAGCTTTCTTT	CASSFLGGPRGTEAFF
TRBV7-3	-	TRBJ2-7	TRBD2	TGTGCCAGCAGCTTGATGGGGGGTAGCGGGATCTACGAGCAGTACTTC	CASSLMGGSGIYEQYF
TRBV28	-	TRBJ2-7	TRBD2	TGTGCCAGCACCCCGGGGGGCTACGAGCAGTACTTC	CASTPGGYEQYF
TRBV30	-	TRBJ1-2	-	TGTGCCTGGAGTAAGCCTAACTATGGCTACACCTTC	CAWSKPNYGYTF
TRBV19	few	TRBJ2-1	TRBD1	TGTGCCAGTAGTTCGGGACAGGGAAACTACAATGAGCAGTTCTTC	CASSSGQGNYNEQFF
TRBV6-5	-	TRBJ1-2	-	TGTGCCAGCAGGCCCGACAGGACTAACTATGGCTACACCTTC	CASRPDRTNYGYTF
TRBV6-5	-	TRBJ2-7	TRBD1	TGTGCCAGCAGTTACCTAAGGACAGGGGGTAACGAGCAGTACTTC	CASSYLRTGGNEQYF
TRBV5-1	once	TRBJ2-3	-	TGCGCCAGCAGCTTGGGACAGCAATCTAGCACAGATACGCAGTATTTT	CASSLGQQSSTDTQYF
TRBV6-2/TRBV6-3	-	TRBJ2-1	TRBD2	TGTGCCAGCAGTTTAACGAGCGGGAGAGGCTTCTTC	CASSLTSGRGFF
TRBV7-3	once	TRBJ2-3	-	TGTGCCAGCAGTCTGGACTCTAGCACAGATACGCAGTATTTT	CASSLDSSTDTQYF
TRBV18	once	TRBJ1-5	TRBD1	TGTGCCAGCTCGGCTGGACAGGAGAATAATCAGCCCCAGCATTTT	CASSAGQENNQPQHF
TRBV19	-	TRBJ2-7	-	TGTGCCAGTATGGGCACAACCTACGAGCAGTACTTC	CASMGTTYEQYF
TRBV15	-	TRBJ1-2	-	TGTGCCACCAGCAGTGGGAGCGGGTATGGCTACACCTTC	CATSSGSGYGYTF
TRBV30	-	TRBJ1-5	-	TGTGCCTGGAGTGCATTGACACGCAATCAGCCCCAGCATTTT	CAWSALTRNQPQHF
TRBV28	-	TRBJ1-1	TRBD1	TGTGCCAGCACTTCGCAGGGGGTGAGGACTGAAGCTTTCTTT	CASTSQGVRTEAFF
TRBV4-1	-	TRBJ1-5	-	TGCGCCAGCAGCCAAGAAATGAGTCTGAGCCCCCAGCATTTT	CASSQEMSLSPQHF
TRBV6-2/TRBV6-3	-	TRBJ1-2	TRBD1	TGTGCCAGCAGCGACAGGGTATATGGCTACACCTTC	CASSDRVYGYTF
TRBV28	-	TRBJ1-4	-	TGTGCCAGCCGATTTGGGAGGGTAAATGAAAAACTGTTTTTT	CASRFGRVNEKLFF
TRBV19	-	TRBJ1-1	TRBD1	TGTGCCAGTAGTAACAGGGGTCAACTCATGAACACTGAAGCTTTCTTT	CASSNRGQLMNTEAFF
TRBV28	once	TRBJ2-3	-	TGTGCCAGCAGCTCGGGGAATACGCAGTATTTT	CASSSGNTQYF
TRBV4-2	few	TRBJ1-4	-	TGTGCCAGCAGCCAAGCTTCGGGGGAGAAACTGTTTTTT	CASSQASGEKLFF
TRBV28	-	TRBJ1-4	-	TGTGCCAGCAGTGGGGGCTCTCCTACCTGGGGTGAAAAACTGTTTTTT	CASSGGSPTWGEKLFF
TRBV6-1	-	TRBJ2-2	-	TGTGCCAGCAGTGAAAACAGCGGGGAGCTGTTTTTT	CASSENSGELFF
TRBV6-5	-	TRBJ2-5	-	TGTGCCAGCACCTATGTGGAGACCCAGTACTTC	CASTYVETQYF
TRBV5-6	once	TRBJ1-3	-	TGTGCCAGCAGCTTGGTCCCCGCGGGCTCTGGAAACACCATATATTTT	CASSLVPAGSGNTIYF
TRBV9	-	TRBJ2-1	TRBD2	TGTGCCAGCAGCGATAGACTAGCGGGAGATGAGCAGTTCTTC	CASSDRLAGDEQFF
TRBV6-5	-	TRBJ1-2	-	TGTGCCAGCAGTTACTCTCCAACAGAGACCCGCTATGGCTACACCTTC	CASSYSPTETRYGYTF
TRBV25-1	-	TRBJ2-3	TRBD1	TGTGCCAGCAGTCGGGACAGATACACAGATACGCAGTATTTT	CASSRDRYTDTQYF
TRBV27	-	TRBJ1-1	TRBD1	TGTGCCAGCAGAGGGACAGCAGGGTTTGGGCACACTGAAGCTTTCTTT	CASRGTAGFGHTEAFF
TRBV19	few	TRBJ1-5	-	TGTGCCAGTAGTATTGACAGCACCCACCCAAATCAGCCCCAGCATTTT	CASSIDSTHPNQPQHF
TRBV19	-	TRBJ2-1	TRBD2	TGTGCCAGTAGCCCCCAACTAGCGGGTAAGGGTGAGCAGTTCTTC	CASSPQLAGKGEQFF
TRBV7-9	-	TRBJ1-1	-	TGTGCCAGCAGCTTTCCTCAGGAGAACACTGAAGCTTTCTTT	CASSFPQENTEAFF